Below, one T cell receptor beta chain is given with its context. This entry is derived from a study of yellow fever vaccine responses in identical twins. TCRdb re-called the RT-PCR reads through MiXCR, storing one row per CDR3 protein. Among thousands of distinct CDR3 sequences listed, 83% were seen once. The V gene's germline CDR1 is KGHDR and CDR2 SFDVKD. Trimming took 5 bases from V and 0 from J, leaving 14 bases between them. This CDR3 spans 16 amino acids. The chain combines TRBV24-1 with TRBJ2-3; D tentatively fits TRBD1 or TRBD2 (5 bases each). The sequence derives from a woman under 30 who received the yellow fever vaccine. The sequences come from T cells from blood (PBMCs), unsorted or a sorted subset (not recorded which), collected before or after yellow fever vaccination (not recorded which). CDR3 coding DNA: TGTGCCACCAGTGCGTTCGGGGCCTCTAGCACAGATACGCAGTATTTT. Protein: CATSAFGASSTDTQYF.